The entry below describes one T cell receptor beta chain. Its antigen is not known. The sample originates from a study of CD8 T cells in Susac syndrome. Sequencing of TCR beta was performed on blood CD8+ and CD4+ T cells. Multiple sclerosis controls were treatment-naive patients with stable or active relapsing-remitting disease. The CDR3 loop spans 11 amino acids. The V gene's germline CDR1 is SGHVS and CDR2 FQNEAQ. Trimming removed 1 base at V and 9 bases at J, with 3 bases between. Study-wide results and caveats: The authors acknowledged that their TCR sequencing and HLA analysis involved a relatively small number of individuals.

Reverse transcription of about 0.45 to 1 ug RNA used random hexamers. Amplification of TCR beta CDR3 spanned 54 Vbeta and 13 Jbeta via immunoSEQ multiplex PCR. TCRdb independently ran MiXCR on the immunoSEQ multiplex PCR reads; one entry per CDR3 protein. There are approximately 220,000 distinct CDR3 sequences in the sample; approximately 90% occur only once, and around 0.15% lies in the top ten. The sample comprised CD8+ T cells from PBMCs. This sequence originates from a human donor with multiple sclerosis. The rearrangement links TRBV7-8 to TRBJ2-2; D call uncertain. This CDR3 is CASSLGWELFF. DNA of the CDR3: TGTGCCAGCAGCTTAGGATGGGAGCTGTTTTTT.